The source of this T cell receptor beta chain is a study of patients and donors after allogeneic stem cell transplantation. TCRdb fed the RT-PCR reads into MiXCR, producing one record per CDR3 protein. The sample lists some 960,000 distinct CDR3 sequences; under 20% were seen once. Germline V gene data show CDR1 as SQVTM and CDR2 as ANQGSEA. The CDR3 has 13 residues. Trimming took off 4 bases at V and 1 base at J, with 10 bases between the two ends. The rearrangement uses TRBV29-1 and TRBJ1-1; D is undetermined. Material for sequencing was blood, either unsorted or a sorted T cell fraction (not recorded which). The TCR sequence derives from a human donor who was either an allogeneic HSCT recipient or a stem cell or donor lymphocyte infusion donor (not recorded which). It is not recorded whose cells these are; they may come from a transplant donor. DNA of the CDR3: TGCAGCGTTGTCGGGCAGGCGAACACTGAAGCTTTCTTT. Amino acid sequence: CSVVGQANTEAFF.